This is a list of T cell receptor beta chains from one sample in a study of OX40 agonist ivuxolimab in advanced cancers. Libraries were prepared by immunoSEQ multiplex PCR; TCRdb keeps only in-frame clonotypes and omits some of them. The sample lists approximately 86,000 clones, around 90% seen once, with roughly 0.32% in the top ten. This specimen was CD4+ or CD8+ T cells sorted from blood, taken in a trial of the OX40 agonist ivuxolimab. The source of these receptors is an adult with an advanced solid tumor such as melanoma, head and neck, liver or kidney cancer. CDR3s include the opening cysteine and the closing phenylalanine or tryptophan. D genes are given only for firm matches. Size is stated for part of the rows, as once, few or many counts, or as a class when the clone is expanded.

TRBV6-1	once	TRBJ1-4	15	-	CASSERGNPGEKLFF	TGTGCCAGCAGTGAGAGGGGCAACCCTGGGGAAAAACTGTTTTTT
TRBV11-2	-	TRBJ2-3	14	-	CASSLVANTDTQYF	TGTGCCAGCAGCTTAGTAGCCAACACAGATACGCAGTATTTT
TRBV19	once	TRBJ2-3	15	-	CASSIRDTSTDTQYF	TGTGCCAGTAGTATCAGAGATACTAGCACAGATACGCAGTATTTT
TRBV7-9	-	TRBJ2-7	17	TRBD2	CASSQTLGTSGRAEQYF	TGTGCCAGCAGCCAAACCTTGGGGACTAGCGGGAGGGCCGAGCAGTACTTC
TRBV28	-	TRBJ2-7	12	-	CASRPSTYEQYF	TGTGCCAGCAGGCCCTCGACCTACGAGCAGTACTTC
TRBV19	once	TRBJ1-5	17	TRBD1	CASSLLQGASGNQPQHF	TGTGCCAGTAGTCTCTTACAGGGGGCAAGTGGCAATCAGCCCCAGCATTTT
TRBV5-8	once	TRBJ2-1	14	-	CASSVGPNYNEQFF	TGTGCCAGCAGCGTGGGACCGAATTACAATGAGCAGTTCTTC
TRBV27	-	TRBJ2-7	14	TRBD2	CASSLGRGAYEQYF	TGTGCCAGCAGTTTAGGGAGGGGAGCCTACGAGCAGTACTTC
TRBV11-2	-	TRBJ2-2	14	-	CASSSVIRAGELFF	TGTGCCAGCAGCTCTGTCATACGGGCCGGGGAGCTGTTTTTT
TRBV7-9	-	TRBJ2-7	15	-	CASSLGSTLAYEQYF	TGTGCCAGCAGCTTAGGGTCGACGTTGGCCTACGAGCAGTACTTC
TRBV6-6	-	TRBJ2-7	15	TRBD2	CASSYSTSGPYEQYF	TGTGCCAGCAGTTACTCGACTAGCGGACCATACGAGCAGTACTTC
TRBV7-9	-	TRBJ2-1	16	TRBD2	CASSWGRLAGGNEQFF	TGTGCCAGCAGCTGGGGTCGGCTAGCGGGAGGTAATGAGCAGTTCTTC
TRBV28	-	TRBJ2-1	15	TRBD2	CASSPPGLGTYEQFF	TGTGCCAGCAGCCCCCCGGGACTAGGGACCTATGAGCAGTTCTTC
TRBV5-4	-	TRBJ1-3	16	-	CASSLDYGSSGNTIYF	TGTGCCAGCAGCTTGGATTATGGGAGCTCTGGAAACACCATATATTTT
TRBV27	-	TRBJ2-5	13	-	CAGPFGLKETQYF	TGTGCCGGTCCCTTTGGGCTAAAAGAGACCCAGTACTTC